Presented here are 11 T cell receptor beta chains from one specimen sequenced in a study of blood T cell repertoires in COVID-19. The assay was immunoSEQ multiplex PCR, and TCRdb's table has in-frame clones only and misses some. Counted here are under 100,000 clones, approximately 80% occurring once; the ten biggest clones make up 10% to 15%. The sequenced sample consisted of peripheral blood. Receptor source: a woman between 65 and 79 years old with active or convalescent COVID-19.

The CDR3 nucleotides read TGCGCCAGCAGCTTACGGGTTAACTATGGCTACACCTTC. This sequence encodes CASSLRVNYGYTF. This chain joins TRBV5-1 and TRBJ1-2; D gene unclear. In germline, CDR1 is SGHRS, CDR2 YFSETQ. V dropped 2 bases and J dropped 1 base, with 6 bases sitting between them. The CDR3 covers 13 residues.

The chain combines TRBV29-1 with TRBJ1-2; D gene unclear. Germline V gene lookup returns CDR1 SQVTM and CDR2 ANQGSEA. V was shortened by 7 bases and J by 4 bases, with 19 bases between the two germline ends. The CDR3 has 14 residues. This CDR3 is CSALDPSTIYGYTF. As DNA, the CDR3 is TGCAGCGCCTTAGATCCCTCCACCATCTATGGCTACACCTTC.

The CDR3 sequence: CASSQSGVYNSPLHF. The CDR3 region has the DNA TGTGCCAGCAGCCAGTCGGGGGTCTATAATTCACCCCTCCACTTT. The chain employs TRBV3-1 (or the pseudogene TRBV3-2) and TRBJ1-6, with a possible D match to TRBD1 (5 bases). The CDR3 is made up of 15 amino acids. Trimming shortened V by 3 bases and J by 3 bases, and 9 bases separated the two germline ends. CDR1 and CDR2 (germline): LGHDT, YNNKEL (reference sequence).

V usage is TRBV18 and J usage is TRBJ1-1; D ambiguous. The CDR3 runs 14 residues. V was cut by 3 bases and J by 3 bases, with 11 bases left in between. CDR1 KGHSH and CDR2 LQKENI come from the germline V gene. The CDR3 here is CASSPTTGDTEAFF. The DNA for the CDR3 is TGTGCCAGCTCACCGACCACGGGAGACACTGAAGCTTTCTTT. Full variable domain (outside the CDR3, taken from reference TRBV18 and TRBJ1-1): NAGVMQNPRHLVRRRGQEARLRCSPMKGHSHVYWYRQLPEEGLKFMVYLQKENIIDESGMPKERFSAEFPKEGPSILRIQQVVRGDSAAYFCASSPTTGDTEAFFGQGTRLTVV.

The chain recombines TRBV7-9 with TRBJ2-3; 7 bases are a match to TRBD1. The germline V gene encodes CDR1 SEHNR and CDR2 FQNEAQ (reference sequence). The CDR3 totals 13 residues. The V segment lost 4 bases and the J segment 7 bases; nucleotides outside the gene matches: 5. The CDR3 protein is CASSSDRVNTQYF. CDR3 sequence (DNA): TGTGCCAGCAGCTCAGACAGGGTAAATACGCAGTATTTT.

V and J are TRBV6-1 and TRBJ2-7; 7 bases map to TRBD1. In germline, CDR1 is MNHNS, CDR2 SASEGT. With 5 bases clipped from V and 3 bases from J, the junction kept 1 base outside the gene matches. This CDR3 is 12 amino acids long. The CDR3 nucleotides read TGTGCCAGCAGTAGACAGGGCTACGAGCAGTACTTC. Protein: CASSRQGYEQYF.

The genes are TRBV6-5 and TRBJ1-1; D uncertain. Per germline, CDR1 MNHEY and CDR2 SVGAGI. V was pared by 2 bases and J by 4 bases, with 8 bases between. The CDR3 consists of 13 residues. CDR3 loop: CASSYGEGTEAFF. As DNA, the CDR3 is TGTGCCAGCAGTTACGGGGAGGGCACTGAAGCTTTCTTT.

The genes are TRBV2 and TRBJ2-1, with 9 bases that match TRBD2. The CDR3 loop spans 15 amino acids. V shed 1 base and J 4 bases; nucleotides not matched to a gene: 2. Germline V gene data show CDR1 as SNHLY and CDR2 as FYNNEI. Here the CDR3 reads CASSEGRGGYNEQFF. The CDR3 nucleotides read TGTGCCAGCAGTGAAGGGCGGGGGGGTTACAATGAGCAGTTCTTC.

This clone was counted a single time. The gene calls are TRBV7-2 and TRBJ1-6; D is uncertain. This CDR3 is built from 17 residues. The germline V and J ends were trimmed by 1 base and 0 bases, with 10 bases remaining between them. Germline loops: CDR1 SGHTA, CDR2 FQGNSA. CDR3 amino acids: CASSLERPSSYNSPLHF. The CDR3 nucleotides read TGTGCCAGCAGCTTAGAACGGCCTAGCTCCTATAATTCACCCCTCCACTTT.

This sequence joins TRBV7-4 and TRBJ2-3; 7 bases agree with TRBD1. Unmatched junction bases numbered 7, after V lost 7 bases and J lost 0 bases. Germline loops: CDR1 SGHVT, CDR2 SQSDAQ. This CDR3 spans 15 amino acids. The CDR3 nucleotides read TGTGCCAGCAAACCAGGGGGACCTAGCACAGATACGCAGTATTTT. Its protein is CASKPGGPSTDTQYF.

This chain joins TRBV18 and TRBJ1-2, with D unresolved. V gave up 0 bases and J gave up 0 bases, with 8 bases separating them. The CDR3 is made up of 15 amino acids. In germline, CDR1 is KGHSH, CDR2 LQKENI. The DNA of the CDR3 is TGTGCCAGCTCACCACCGGTGAGCACTAACTATGGCTACACCTTC. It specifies CASSPPVSTNYGYTF.